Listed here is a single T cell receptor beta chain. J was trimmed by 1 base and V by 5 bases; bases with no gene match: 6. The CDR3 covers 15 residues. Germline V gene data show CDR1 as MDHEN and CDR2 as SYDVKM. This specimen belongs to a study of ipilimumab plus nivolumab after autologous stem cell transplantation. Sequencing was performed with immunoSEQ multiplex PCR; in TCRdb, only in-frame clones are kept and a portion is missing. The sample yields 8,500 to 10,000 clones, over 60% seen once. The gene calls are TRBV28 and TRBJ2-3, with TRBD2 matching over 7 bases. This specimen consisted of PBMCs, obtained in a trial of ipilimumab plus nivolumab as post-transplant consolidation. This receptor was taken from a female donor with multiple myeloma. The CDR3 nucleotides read TGTGCCAGCAGTATGCGGGAGTCTGGCACAGATACGCAGTATTTT. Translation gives CASSMRESGTDTQYF.